This T cell receptor beta chain was recovered during a study of beta chain features in type 1 diabetes. Whole-study findings and limits: All four CD4+ subsets from Type 1 diabetes patients carried moderately but significantly shorter TCRB CDR3s.

The CDR3 length is 13 residues. CDR1 and CDR2 (germline): MNHEY, SMNVEV (reference sequence). V lost 5 bases and J lost 13; bases outside the gene matches: 9. Turning to this clone: Its antigen is unidentified.

The study reverse transcribed the entire isolated RNA, so it sequenced expressed TCRB transcripts. Libraries were prepared by immunoSEQ multiplex PCR; TCRdb keeps only in-frame clonotypes and omits some of them. The sample carries 50,000 to 65,000 clones, under 50% recorded once. This chain connects TRBV27 to TRBJ2-1; 9 nucleotides match TRBD1. The sequencing sample was made of Tregs from blood. This sequence was found in a man between 25 and 39 years old with type 1 diabetes. This chain's CDR3 is CASSATTGGQQFF. The DNA of the CDR3 is TGTGCCAGCAGTGCAACGACAGGGGGTCAACAGTTCTTC.